This T cell receptor (beta chain) was observed in a study of shared clonotypes between healthy human individuals. About this clone: Its specificity is not known.

CDR1 and CDR2 from the germline V gene are MGHRA and YSYEKL. V gave up 1 base and J gave up 7 bases; unmatched junction bases: 5. The CDR3 covers 15 residues. Study-wide results and caveats: Several donors had approximately 4.6% of their naive CD4 clonotypes in common. It was only blood that was sampled, and tissue repertoires likely differ.

The data were produced by immunoSEQ multiplex PCR, yet TCRdb's version contains in-frame clones alone and is incomplete. The table lists nearly 1 million clones, more than 75% of them singletons. The TCR was taken from a man between 18 and 35 years old in good health. Sequencing was done on a sample of memory CD4+ T cells sorted from blood. Subset reported: CD45RA-negative fraction. The chain combines TRBV4-1 with TRBJ1-2; the match to TRBD1 covers 11 bases. The CDR3 loop reads CASSQGTGGASGYTF. The CDR3, as DNA: TGCGCCAGCAGCCAAGGGACAGGGGGCGCGAGTGGCTACACCTTC.